Listed below are T cell receptor beta chains from one sample, sequenced in a study of blood T cells in healthy people across ages. TCRdb itself ran the 5' RACE reads through MiXCR, one entry per CDR3 protein. The repertoire holds over 500,000 distinct CDR3 sequences, with more than 45% as singletons. The sequenced sample was blood. These receptors were obtained from a woman aged 80 or older in good health. Both conserved end residues are part of each CDR3. A D gene is named only where the DNA matches it firmly. Size is stated for part of the rows, as once, few or many counts, or as a class when the clone is expanded.

TRBJ1-2,TRBD1,TRBV6-6,-,CVSSYAGTANYGYTF,TGTGTCAGCAGTTACGCTGGGACAGCCAACTATGGCTACACCTTC
TRBJ2-1,-,TRBV10-3,-,CAISEAQPTYNEQFF,TGTGCCATCAGTGAGGCCCAACCTACCTACAATGAGCAGTTCTTC
TRBJ2-4,-,TRBV5-1,-,CASSSQGTPEQYF,TGCGCCAGCAGCTCCCAGGGAACCCCTGAGCAGTACTTC
TRBJ2-5,TRBD2,TRBV9,many,CASSVVAGAQETQYF,TGTGCCAGCAGCGTAGTAGCGGGGGCGCAAGAGACCCAGTACTTC
TRBJ2-1,-,TRBV7-2,-,CASSFSSSSHNEQFF,TGTGCCAGCAGCTTCAGTAGCAGCTCCCACAATGAGCAGTTCTTC
TRBJ2-5,-,TRBV4-2,many,CASSPSSATPETQYF,TGTGCCAGCAGCCCCTCTAGCGCCACCCCAGAGACCCAGTACTTC
TRBJ2-3,TRBD2,TRBV2,-,CASSELAGGVDTQYF,TGTGCCAGCAGTGAATTGGCGGGAGGGGTAGATACGCAGTATTTT
TRBJ2-1,TRBD1,TRBV28,-,CASSRSGTGENEQFF,TGTGCCAGCAGCCGATCCGGGACAGGGGAAAATGAGCAGTTCTTC
TRBJ2-3,-,TRBV12-3/TRBV12-4,-,CASSPFRLSTDTQYF,TGTGCCAGCAGTCCCTTTAGACTTAGCACAGATACGCAGTATTTT
TRBJ1-2,TRBD1,TRBV24-1,once,CATSVRTGANYGYTF,TGTGCCACCAGTGTCCGGACAGGGGCCAACTATGGCTACACCTTC
TRBJ1-2,-,TRBV29-1,-,CSVEGYTF,TGCAGCGTTGAGGGCTACACCTTC
TRBJ2-7,TRBD1,TRBV30,once,CAWRRPGQGIREQYF,TGTGCCTGGAGGCGACCTGGACAGGGGATTCGGGAGCAGTACTTC
TRBJ2-7,-,TRBV20-1,many,CSATSMDEQYF,TGCAGTGCTACAAGCATGGACGAGCAGTACTTC
TRBJ1-4,-,TRBV10-3,-,CAIRPTPWEKLFF,TGTGCCATCAGGCCCACCCCTTGGGAAAAACTGTTTTTT
TRBJ1-6,TRBD1,TRBV7-9,-,CASRRPTGGESPLHF,TGTGCCAGCAGGCGTCCTACAGGGGGCGAGTCACCCCTCCACTTT
TRBJ2-5,-,TRBV5-1,-,CASSTQGHQETQYF,TGCGCCAGCAGCACACAGGGCCACCAAGAGACCCAGTACTTC
TRBJ2-1,-,TRBV5-1,-,CASSSDTSSYNEQFF,TGCGCCAGCAGCTCCGACACTAGCTCCTACAATGAGCAGTTCTTC
TRBJ2-7,-,TRBV2,-,CASRADGAYEQYF,TGTGCCAGCAGGGCCGACGGTGCCTACGAGCAGTACTTC
TRBJ1-5,-,TRBV6-5,many,CASSANFGQPQHF,TGTGCCAGCAGTGCCAACTTCGGTCAGCCCCAGCATTTT
TRBJ2-7,TRBD2,TRBV9,once,CASSRQMGLAIGEQYF,TGTGCTAGCAGCAGACAGATGGGACTAGCAATAGGGGAGCAGTACTTC
TRBJ2-4,-,TRBV27,-,CASSLSGSIKNIQYF,TGTGCCAGCAGTTTGTCAGGGAGCATCAAGAACATTCAGTACTTC
TRBJ1-6,TRBD1,TRBV10-3,-,CAISPGQANSPLHF,TGTGCCATCAGTCCCGGACAGGCGAACTCACCCCTCCACTTT
TRBJ2-5,-,TRBV7-9,many,CASSVYSAETQYF,TGTGCCAGCAGCGTTTACAGCGCAGAGACCCAGTACTTC
TRBJ2-7,-,TRBV6-2/TRBV6-3,-,CASSYSFTYEQYF,TGTGCCAGCAGTTACTCGTTTACCTACGAGCAGTACTTC
TRBJ2-6,TRBD1,TRBV12-3/TRBV12-4,many,CASSFRTGRLSGANVLTF,TGTGCCAGCAGTTTCAGGACAGGGAGGCTTTCTGGGGCCAACGTCCTGACTTTC
TRBJ2-5,TRBD2,TRBV24-1,-,CATSVRTSGRSETQYF,TGTGCCACCAGTGTGAGGACTAGCGGGAGGAGTGAGACCCAGTACTTC
TRBJ2-1,TRBD1,TRBV20-1,few,CSAPPAGQGDNEQFF,TGCAGTGCTCCCCCGGCGGGACAGGGGGACAATGAGCAGTTCTTC
TRBJ1-4,-,TRBV4-1,many,CASSRNRAEKLFF,TGCGCCAGCAGCCGGAACAGGGCTGAAAAACTGTTTTTT
TRBJ2-1,TRBD2,TRBV5-1,-,CASSRTPGLAVNEQFF,TGCGCCAGCAGCCGAACTCCGGGACTAGCGGTAAATGAGCAGTTCTTC
TRBJ2-3,TRBD2,TRBV5-1,-,CASGGSRDTQYF,TGCGCCAGCGGCGGGAGTCGGGATACGCAGTATTTT
TRBJ1-5,-,TRBV6-6,-,CASSISEVGQPQHF,TGTGCCAGCAGTATCTCGGAGGTTGGACAGCCCCAGCATTTT
TRBJ2-2,TRBD1,TRBV5-5,-,CASSFHDRGGTGELFF,TGTGCCAGCAGCTTCCATGACAGGGGTGGCACCGGGGAGCTGTTTTTT
TRBJ1-6,-,TRBV7-3,-,CASSLANWSGMRGNSPLHF,TGTGCCAGCAGCTTAGCGAATTGGTCCGGCATGAGGGGTAATTCACCCCTCCACTTT
TRBJ2-5,-,TRBV10-1,many,CATTIVGGEETQYF,TGCGCCACCACGATTGTGGGGGGCGAAGAGACCCAGTACTTC
TRBJ2-2,-,TRBV29-1,-,CSAKGRGDTGELFF,TGCAGCGCAAAGGGCAGGGGGGACACCGGGGAGCTGTTTTTT
TRBJ1-1,-,TRBV29-1,-,CSVVIQANTEAFF,TGCAGCGTTGTAATACAGGCTAACACTGAAGCTTTCTTT
TRBJ2-1,-,TRBV20-1,many,CSARGGQMYNEQFF,TGCAGTGCTAGAGGGGGCCAAATGTACAATGAGCAGTTCTTC
TRBJ2-4,-,TRBV29-1,many,CSVEGTDRSKNIQYF,TGCAGCGTTGAAGGGACAGACAGGTCCAAAAACATTCAGTACTTC
TRBJ1-2,TRBD1,TRBV6-5,-,CASSTGQGSSGYTF,TGTGCCAGCAGTACGGGACAGGGGTCTTCTGGCTACACCTTC
TRBJ2-2,TRBD2,TRBV12-3/TRBV12-4,-,CASSSRGGPGSGELFF,TGTGCCAGCAGTTCCCGGGGAGGGCCAGGTTCCGGGGAGCTGTTTTTT
TRBJ2-6,-,TRBV24-1,many,CATSSHSSGANVLTF,TGTGCCACCAGTTCCCACTCCTCTGGGGCCAACGTCCTGACTTTC
TRBJ2-3,-,TRBV29-1,many,CSASGPRPGTQYF,TGCAGCGCTTCCGGGCCCCGCCCGGGTACGCAGTATTTT
TRBJ2-1,TRBD2,TRBV11-3,-,CASSFLSGTEQFF,TGTGCCAGCAGCTTCCTAAGCGGGACTGAGCAGTTCTTC
TRBJ2-1,-,TRBV2,many,CASRADPGLEQFF,TGTGCCAGCAGGGCCGACCCAGGGCTTGAGCAGTTCTTC
TRBJ2-1,TRBD2,TRBV6-6,many,CASSSAYLGGRVEQFF,TGTGCCAGCAGTTCCGCGTACCTTGGCGGGAGGGTTGAGCAGTTCTTC
TRBJ2-7,-,TRBV11-2,-,CASSYREYEQYF,TGTGCCAGCAGCTACCGAGAATACGAGCAGTACTTC
TRBJ2-1,TRBD2,TRBV15,many,CATSRETGLAVNEQFF,TGTGCCACCAGCAGAGAGACGGGACTAGCGGTTAATGAGCAGTTCTTC
TRBJ2-5,TRBD1,TRBV6-1,-,CASSWTGTQETQYF,TGTGCCAGCAGTTGGACAGGGACCCAAGAGACCCAGTACTTC
TRBJ2-5,TRBD1,TRBV2,-,CASSEAHRGPWETQYF,TGTGCCAGCAGTGAGGCTCACAGGGGGCCGTGGGAGACCCAGTACTTC
TRBJ2-1,-,TRBV7-3,-,CASSLRSSRISHNEQFF,TGTGCCAGCAGCTTAAGGTCGTCCAGAATTTCCCACAATGAGCAGTTCTTC
TRBJ2-7,-,TRBV3-1,many,CASSPDGVRYEQYF,TGTGCCAGCAGCCCAGACGGGGTCAGGTACGAGCAGTACTTC
TRBJ2-7,-,TRBV5-1,-,CASSLEGTHYEQYF,TGCGCCAGCAGCTTGGAGGGGACTCACTACGAGCAGTACTTC
TRBJ2-5,-,TRBV2,many,CAGSSRVQETQYF,TGTGCCGGCTCTAGTCGGGTCCAAGAGACCCAGTACTTC
TRBJ1-6,-,TRBV6-5,once,CASSYPKQGASPLHF,TGTGCCAGCAGTTACCCGAAACAGGGTGCTTCACCCCTCCACTTT